This T cell receptor beta chain was retrieved from a study of regulatory T cells in long-lasting Graves disease. Study-level results: Persistent Graves' patients had lower TCR diversity than newly diagnosed ones. Persistent patients had more shared public clonotypes (approximately 2,700) than new patients (approximately 920).

The sample's time point: newly diagnosed GD, antithyroid drugs for less than 3 months. TCR sequences were obtained from RNA taken from PBMCs. The sample holds many counts of this clonotype. Its antigen is unknown. Investigators prepared the TCR beta libraries by applying iRepertoire HTBI primers and Arm-PCR of CDR3 regions. One entry per CDR3 protein, called by TCRdb with MiXCR from the multiplex PCR reads. Of 300,000 to 400,000 distinct CDR3 sequences in the sample, over 15% were seen once. V lost 5 bases and J lost 3, with 14 bases in between. CDR1 is SGHVS and CDR2 is FQNEAQ in the germline V gene. The length of the CDR3 is 16 residues.

The clonotype was recovered from a female donor with Graves disease. The sample here was peripheral blood mononuclear cells (PBMCs), taken at new diagnosis, from a patient treated with antithyroid drugs. The chain couples TRBV7-8 to TRBJ1-6, with a weak D call TRBD1 (6 bases). In nucleotides, the CDR3 is TGTGCCAGCAGCGCAGACAGGCTAGGCTATAATTCACCCCTCCACTTT. It encodes CASSADRLGYNSPLHF.